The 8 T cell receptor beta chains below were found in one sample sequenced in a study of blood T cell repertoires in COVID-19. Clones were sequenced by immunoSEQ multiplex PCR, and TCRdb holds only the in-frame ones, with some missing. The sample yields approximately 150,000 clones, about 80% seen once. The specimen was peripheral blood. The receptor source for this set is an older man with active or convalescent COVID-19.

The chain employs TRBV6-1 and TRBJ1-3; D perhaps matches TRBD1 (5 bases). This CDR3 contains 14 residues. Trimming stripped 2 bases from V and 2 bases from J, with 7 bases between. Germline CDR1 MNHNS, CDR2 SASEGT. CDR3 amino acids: CASSETRAGNTIYF. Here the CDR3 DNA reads TGTGCCAGCAGTGAAACCAGGGCTGGAAACACCATATATTTT.

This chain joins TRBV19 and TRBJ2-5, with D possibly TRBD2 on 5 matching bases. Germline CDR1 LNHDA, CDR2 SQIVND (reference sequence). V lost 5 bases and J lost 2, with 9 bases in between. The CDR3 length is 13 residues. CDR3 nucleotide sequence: TGTGCCAGTAGTGGCGGGTTACAAGAGACCCAGTACTTC. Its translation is CASSGGLQETQYF.

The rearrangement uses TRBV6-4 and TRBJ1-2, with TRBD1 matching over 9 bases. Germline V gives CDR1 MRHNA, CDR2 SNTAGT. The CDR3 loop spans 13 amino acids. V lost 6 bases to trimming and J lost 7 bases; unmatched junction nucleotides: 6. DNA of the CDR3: TGTGCCAGCAGACCGGGACAGGGTGTTGGCTACACCTTC. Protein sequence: CASRPGQGVGYTF.

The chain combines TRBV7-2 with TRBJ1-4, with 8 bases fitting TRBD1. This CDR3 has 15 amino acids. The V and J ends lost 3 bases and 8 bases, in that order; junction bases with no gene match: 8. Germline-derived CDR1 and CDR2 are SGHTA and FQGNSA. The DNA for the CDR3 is TGTGCCAGCAGCTTTCGGACAGGGATAAAGGAAAAACTGTTTTTT. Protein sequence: CASSFRTGIKEKLFF.

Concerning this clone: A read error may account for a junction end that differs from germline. CDR3 amino acids: CASSLLGEDYNEQFF. CDR3 bases: TGTGCTAGCAGCCTCCTGGGGGAGGACTACAATGAGCAGTTCTTC. This chain joins TRBV7-7 and TRBJ2-1; maybe TRBD2 (6 bases). The CDR3 length is 15 residues. Germline lookup yields CDR1 SSHAT and CDR2 FNYEAQ (reference sequence).

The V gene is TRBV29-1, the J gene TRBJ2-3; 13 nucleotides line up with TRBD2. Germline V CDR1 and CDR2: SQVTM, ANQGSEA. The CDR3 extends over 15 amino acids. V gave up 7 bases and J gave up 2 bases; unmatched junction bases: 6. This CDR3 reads CSEVGLAGATDTQYF. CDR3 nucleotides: TGCAGCGAAGTAGGACTAGCGGGAGCCACAGATACGCAGTATTTT.

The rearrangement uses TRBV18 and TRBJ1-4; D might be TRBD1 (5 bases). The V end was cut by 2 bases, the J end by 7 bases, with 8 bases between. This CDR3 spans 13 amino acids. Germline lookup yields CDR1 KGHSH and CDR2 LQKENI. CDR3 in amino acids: CASSPVGREKLFF. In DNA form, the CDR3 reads TGTGCCAGCTCACCAGTGGGGCGTGAAAAACTGTTTTTT.

The CDR3 here is CASSPGTEGSSGNTIYF. CDR3 coding DNA: TGTGCCAGCAGCCCCGGGACAGAAGGAAGCTCTGGAAACACCATATATTTT. The chain recombines TRBV9 with TRBJ1-3; 7 bases are a match to TRBD1. Trimming cost V 4 bases and J 0 bases; bases outside gene matches: 10. The CDR3 contains 17 residues. Germline-derived CDR1 and CDR2 are SGDLS and YYNGEE.